These 12 T cell receptor beta chains were sequenced from one sample in a study of shared clonotypes between healthy human individuals. TCRdb's copy holds only in-frame clones and misses some; the assay was immunoSEQ multiplex PCR. The sample has approximately 350,000 clones, roughly 70% seen once. The sequenced material came from memory CD4+ T cells sorted from blood. Documented subset: CD45RA-negative fraction. The source is a man aged 25-40 years in good health.

This clone was recorded only once. This chain joins TRBV5-1 and TRBJ2-7, with 9 bases fitting TRBD2. Germline values: CDR1 SGHRS, CDR2 YFSETQ. This CDR3 has 14 amino acids. Trimming at V came to 5 bases and at J to 1 base, leaving 4 bases not matched to a gene. The CDR3 nucleotides are TGCGCCAGCAGATCGCTAGCGGGGTCCTACGAGCAGTACTTC. Translating gives CASRSLAGSYEQYF.

The chain uses TRBV7-6 and TRBJ1-1, with 12 bases aligning to TRBD1. CDR3 length equals 22 residues. From germline, CDR1 is SGHVS and CDR2 FNYEAQ. J gave up 0 bases and V 1 base, and 18 bases lay outside the gene matches. The CDR3 region is CASSLEPPRRGQGAKMNTEAFF. The CDR3, as DNA: TGTGCCAGCAGCTTAGAACCCCCCCGGAGGGGACAGGGGGCGAAAATGAACACTGAAGCTTTCTTT.

CDR3 DNA: TGTGCCAGCACCCCGGACAGGTTATCCTACGAGCAGTACTTC. Its protein is CASTPDRLSYEQYF. The chain carries TRBV6-1 and TRBJ2-7; 7 bases align to TRBD1. CDR3 length: 14 amino acids. Trimming at V came to 7 bases and at J to 1 base, leaving 7 bases not matched to a gene. Germline CDR1 MNHNS, CDR2 SASEGT.

The chain combines TRBV7-9 with TRBJ1-1; possibly TRBD1 for D (6 bases). V shed 5 bases and J shed 6 bases, with 19 bases lying between them. The CDR3 is 15 amino acids. Germline values: CDR1 SEHNR, CDR2 FQNEAQ (reference sequence). In DNA, the CDR3 is TGTGCCAGCAGCCACTCGGCAGGGGTGGGCCCTGAAGCTTTCTTT. It translates to CASSHSAGVGPEAFF.

The chain links TRBV6-9 to TRBJ1-5; D is possibly TRBD1 (5 bases). In germline, CDR1 is MNHGY, CDR2 SVAAGI. This CDR3 comprises 13 residues. The ends were cut back, 8 bases at V and 0 bases at J, with 8 bases in the middle. CDR3 nucleotide sequence: TGTGCCAGCCCTGGGGGTAGCAATCAGCCCCAGCATTTT. Translating it yields CASPGGSNQPQHF.

This clone was seen a few times. The chain is built from TRBV6-5 and TRBJ2-3; D is undetermined. Germline V gene lookup returns CDR1 MNHEY and CDR2 SVGAGI. Trimming stripped 4 bases from V and 5 bases from J, with 13 bases between. The CDR3 consists of 14 residues. The CDR3 loop is CASSSRFGRDTQYF. For the CDR3, the DNA is TGTGCCAGCAGTTCCAGGTTCGGTAGAGATACGCAGTATTTT.

This chain uses TRBV9 with TRBJ2-5; 12 bases are a match to TRBD2. With 1 base clipped from V and 4 bases from J, the junction kept 14 bases outside the gene matches. Germline loops: CDR1 SGDLS, CDR2 YYNGEE. The CDR3 totals 19 residues. This CDR3 is CASSVRGLAGLTVSETQYF. In DNA form, the CDR3 reads TGTGCCAGCAGCGTAAGAGGACTAGCGGGACTCACCGTCTCAGAGACCCAGTACTTC. Full variable domain (rest looked up from reference TRBV9 and TRBJ2-5): DSGVTQTPKHLITATGQRVTLRCSPRSGDLSVYWYQQSLDQGLQFLIQYYNGEERAKGNILERFSAQQFPDLHSELNLSSLELGDSALYFCASSVRGLAGLTVSETQYFGPGTRLLVL.

In its sample, this clone was seen once. The rearrangement joins TRBV5-1 to TRBJ2-5, with D possibly matching TRBD1 (6 bases). Trimming left V 0 bases short and J 2 bases short, with 20 bases between. The CDR3 loop spans 18 amino acids. Germline values: CDR1 SGHRS, CDR2 YFSETQ. The CDR3 protein is CASSLGVGALRSQETQYF. CDR3 sequence (DNA): TGCGCCAGCAGCTTGGGGGTGGGGGCGCTGAGATCGCAAGAGACCCAGTACTTC.

The rearrangement uses TRBV5-4 and TRBJ2-5, with TRBD1 matching over 7 bases. Germline CDR1 reads SGHNT; CDR2 reads YYREEE (reference sequence). CDR3 length equals 14 residues. Trimming at V came to 5 bases and at J to 2 bases, leaving 6 bases not matched to a gene. The CDR3 protein is CASRQDREQETQYF. The DNA of the CDR3 is TGTGCCAGCAGGCAAGACAGGGAACAAGAGACCCAGTACTTC.

The chain uses TRBV5-1 and TRBJ1-1; the D gene is possibly TRBD1 (6 bases). From germline, CDR1 is SGHRS and CDR2 YFSETQ. Trimming pared 8 bases from V and 0 bases from J, leaving 14 bases between. The CDR3 totals 14 residues. The CDR3 spells CASGLGQMNTEAFF. Written as DNA, the CDR3 is TGCGCCAGTGGTTTAGGACAGATGAACACTGAAGCTTTCTTT.

This clone was seen a handful of times. The chain employs TRBV2 and TRBJ2-2, with 13 nucleotides matching TRBD2. The CDR3 spans 19 residues. V gave up 5 bases and J gave up 0 bases; unmatched junction bases: 9. CDR1 is SNHLY, CDR2 FYNNEI, per germline. CDR3 DNA sequence: TGTGCCAGCAGTCGTACCGGGACTAGCGGGATTTCGAACACCGGGGAGCTGTTTTTT. Amino acid sequence: CASSRTGTSGISNTGELFF.

The chain recombines TRBV5-8 with TRBJ2-3, with D unresolved. In germline, CDR1 is SGHTS, CDR2 YDEGEE. This CDR3 has 14 residues. Trimming shortened V by 2 bases and J by 6 bases, and 13 bases separated the two germline ends. CDR3 coding DNA: TGTGCCAGCAGCTTTCGCAACCCCCGGGATACGCAGTATTTT. It is translated as CASSFRNPRDTQYF.